These 19 T cell receptor beta chains originate from one sample sequenced in a study of regulatory T cells in long-lasting Graves disease. The time point is: newly diagnosed GD, antithyroid drugs for less than 3 months. Extracted PBMC RNA gave rise to the TCR library. The authors built TCR beta libraries using iRepertoire HTBI primers and Arm-PCR of CDR3 regions. TCRdb reprocessed the multiplex PCR reads via MiXCR and lists one record per CDR3 protein. The sample has under 700,000 distinct CDR3 sequences, about 16% seen once. This same sample was also taken into another study, of T cells in Graves' hyperthyroidism and ophthalmopathy.

Sample: peripheral blood mononuclear cells (PBMCs), taken at new diagnosis, from a patient treated with antithyroid drugs. Receptor source: a woman aged 35 to 60 with Graves disease.

Ten or more counts support this clonotype. This chain connects TRBV27 to TRBJ2-7; the match to TRBD1 covers 9 bases. Germline loops: CDR1 MNHEY, CDR2 SMNVEV (reference sequence). The CDR3 has 13 residues. V gave up 7 bases and J gave up 7 bases; unmatched junction bases: 8. CDR3 loop: CASTPWDRAEQYF. In DNA form, the CDR3 reads TGTGCCAGCACCCCATGGGACAGGGCTGAGCAGTACTTC.

This clonotype was counted a single time. A read error may be the cause here, since a much bigger clone is one base away. V usage is TRBV2 and J usage is TRBJ2-7, with D hard to call. In germline, CDR1 is SNHLY, CDR2 FYNNEI. This CDR3 is built from 14 residues. DNA of the CDR3: TGTGCCAGCAGTTCGCGACCCGGTTCCTACGAGCAGTGCTTC. Its translation is CASSSRPGSYEQCF.

This clonotype has a count of ten or more. J is TRBJ2-3 and V is TRBV7-3, with D possibly being TRBD1 or TRBD2 (5 bases each). The CDR3 totals 13 residues. The germline gives CDR1 SGHTA, CDR2 FQGTGA. Trimming removed 4 bases from V and 5 bases from J, with 10 bases in between. The CDR3 reads CASSYRGLDTQYF. DNA of the CDR3: TGTGCCAGCAGCTACCGGGGCTTAGATACGCAGTATTTT.

The CDR3 sequence: CAWSQNTGELFF. CDR3 bases: TGTGCCTGGAGTCAGAACACCGGGGAGCTGTTTTTT. The chain carries TRBV30 and TRBJ2-2; the D is unclear. CDR1 GTSNPN and CDR2 SVGIG come from the germline V gene (reference sequence). Trimming cost V 2 bases and J 1 base, with 2 bases left between them. This CDR3 is 12 amino acids long.

This clonotype was detected only a few times. The rearrangement uses TRBV10-3 and TRBJ2-7; 9 nucleotides align to TRBD1. The CDR3 is 14 residues long. Per germline, CDR1 ENHRY and CDR2 SYGVKD. With V trimmed by 6 bases and J by 0 bases, 3 bases remained unmatched. CDR3 protein: CAISKDRGSYEQYF. CDR3 DNA: TGTGCCATCAGCAAGGACAGGGGCTCCTACGAGCAGTACTTC.

This clonotype occurred a few times. The gene calls are TRBV9 and TRBJ2-1, with D possibly called TRBD1 or TRBD2 (5 bases each). Per germline, CDR1 SGDLS and CDR2 YYNGEE. The V gene lost 0 bases and the J gene lost 8 bases, with 12 bases spanning the gap. The CDR3 loop spans 14 amino acids. This chain's CDR3 is CASSVATLGDEQFF. The DNA for the CDR3 is TGTGCCAGCAGCGTAGCTACCTTGGGGGATGAGCAGTTCTTC.

This clonotype occurred many times. DNA for the CDR3: TGTGCCAGTCAACCCCCCCCTCTAGAGAACACTGAAGCTTTCTTT. It codes for CASQPPPLENTEAFF. The rearrangement uses TRBV28 and TRBJ1-1; D remains unclear. The CDR3 is made up of 15 amino acids. Germline lookup yields CDR1 MDHEN and CDR2 SYDVKM. V was pared by 9 bases and J by 1 base, with 18 bases between.

This clonotype was seen repeatedly, ten times or more. The chain has TRBV20-1 and TRBJ1-5; possible D gene TRBD1, 5 bases. CDR1 is DFQATT, CDR2 SNEGSKA, per germline (reference sequence). With 3 bases removed from V and 7 bases from J, the gap between germline ends came to 16 bases. The CDR3 contains 14 residues. This CDR3 is CSASRTGGGQPQHF. As DNA, the CDR3 is TGCAGTGCTAGTCGCACGGGGGGAGGCCAGCCCCAGCATTTT.

Ten or more counts support this clonotype. V and J are TRBV3-1 and TRBJ2-7; a weak D match, TRBD2 (6 bases). V dropped 5 bases and J dropped 5 bases, with 16 bases sitting between them. Germline values: CDR1 LGHDT, CDR2 YNNKEL (reference sequence). This CDR3 region has 14 residues. The CDR3, as DNA: TGTGCCAGCAGCTCCTCTTGGCGGGGAAACGAGCAGTACTTC. This gives the protein CASSSSWRGNEQYF.

Many counts were recorded for this clonotype. The chain links TRBV10-1 to TRBJ2-3; 12 nucleotides align to TRBD2. Losses at the gene ends were 3 bases for V and 0 bases for J; bases not matched to a gene: 4. Germline assignment: CDR1 WNHNN and CDR2 SYGVQD (reference sequence). The CDR3 sequence is 17 residues long. The chain's CDR3 is CASSETSGGLSTDTQYF. CDR3 sequence (DNA): TGCGCCAGCAGTGAAACTAGCGGGGGGTTGAGCACAGATACGCAGTATTTT.

This clonotype turned up a few times. The gene calls are TRBV7-9 and TRBJ1-2; 8 bases fit TRBD1. CDR1 and CDR2 (germline): SEHNR, FQNEAQ (reference sequence). Trimming cost V 1 base and J 7 bases; bases outside gene matches: 20. This CDR3 region has 19 residues. Here the CDR3 DNA reads TGTGCCAGCAGCTTAGGGGGGACAGGAGAAACTCGGACCCGGGCTGGCTACACCTTC. This encodes CASSLGGTGETRTRAGYTF.

In its sample, this clonotype was seen a few times. The V call is TRBV3-1, the J call TRBJ1-6, with 9 bases that match TRBD1. From germline, CDR1 is LGHDT and CDR2 YNNKEL (reference sequence). The J segment lost 10 bases and the V segment lost 1 base, leaving 14 bases of the junction unmatched. The CDR3 length is 18 residues. CDR3 sequence (DNA): TGTGCCAGCAGCCAAGGACTCACAGGGGGCGCGGGCTCCTCACCCCTCCACTTT. Translation gives CASSQGLTGGAGSSPLHF.

This chain uses TRBV30 with TRBJ2-2; a weak D match, TRBD2 (5 bases). The CDR3 has 13 residues. Germline V CDR1 and CDR2: GTSNPN, SVGIG (reference sequence). With 3 bases removed from V and 17 bases from J, the gap between germline ends came to 22 bases. CDR3 nucleotide sequence: TGTGCCTGGAGGGCCATAAACACCGGGGAGCCATTTTTT. As protein: CAWRAINTGEPFF.

This clonotype was picked up a small number of times. The genes are TRBV19 and TRBJ1-5; 9 nucleotides align to TRBD1. Germline V gene sequence: CDR1 LNHDA, CDR2 SQIVND (reference sequence). The J segment lost 0 bases and the V segment lost 9 bases, leaving 6 bases of the junction unmatched. The CDR3 spans 15 residues. The CDR3 region is CASRRDRVSNQPQHF. The CDR3 bases are TGTGCCAGCAGGCGGGACAGGGTTAGCAATCAGCCCCAGCATTTT.

Regarding this clonotype: A read error may be the cause here, since a much bigger clone is one base away. CDR3 nucleotide sequence: TGCGGCGTTGAAGACAGGGGGGGAACTGAGTATGGCTACACCTTC. This gives the protein CGVEDRGGTEYGYTF. The J gene is TRBJ1-2, the V gene TRBV29-1; 9 bases match TRBD1. Germline V gene sequence: CDR1 SQVTM, CDR2 ANQGSEA. The CDR3 is 15 amino acids.

In this sample, this clonotype turned up many times. V is TRBV20-1 and J is TRBJ2-5; 10 bases are shared with TRBD1. CDR1 is DFQATT, CDR2 SNEGSKA, per germline (reference sequence). The length of the CDR3 is 14 residues. V lost 8 bases to trimming and J lost 4 bases; unmatched junction nucleotides: 10. CDR3 sequence reads: CSFPRGQGVETQYF. The CDR3 DNA reads as TGCAGTTTCCCACGCGGACAGGGGGTAGAGACCCAGTACTTC.

The V and J genes are TRBV12-3 or TRBV12-4 and TRBJ1-2; 7 nucleotides agree with TRBD1. The CDR3 runs to 14 residues. J was trimmed by 6 bases and V by 7 bases; bases with no gene match: 11. The CDR3 DNA reads as TGTGCCAGCATTTTGCGTGAGGGGGCTCATGGCTACACCTTC. This codes for CASILREGAHGYTF.

At least ten counts were recorded for this clonotype. The rearrangement uses TRBV3-1 and TRBJ1-2, with D hard to call. This CDR3 comprises 14 residues. V lost 2 bases and J 2 bases, leaving 9 bases between the germline ends. Germline CDR1 and CDR2: LGHDT and YNNKEL (reference sequence). In nucleotides, the CDR3 is TGTGCCAGCAGCCAATCGACCCCCAACTATGGCTACACCTTC. It translates to CASSQSTPNYGYTF.

The chain couples TRBV7-2 to TRBJ2-3; 8 nucleotides match TRBD2. The CDR3 runs 17 residues. V was clipped by 2 bases and J by 2 bases; unmatched bases: 9. CDR1 is SGHTA, CDR2 FQGNSA, per germline. CDR3: CASSLLFRGGVTDTQYF. DNA of the CDR3: TGTGCCAGCAGCTTACTCTTTCGGGGGGGGGTCACAGATACGCAGTATTTT.